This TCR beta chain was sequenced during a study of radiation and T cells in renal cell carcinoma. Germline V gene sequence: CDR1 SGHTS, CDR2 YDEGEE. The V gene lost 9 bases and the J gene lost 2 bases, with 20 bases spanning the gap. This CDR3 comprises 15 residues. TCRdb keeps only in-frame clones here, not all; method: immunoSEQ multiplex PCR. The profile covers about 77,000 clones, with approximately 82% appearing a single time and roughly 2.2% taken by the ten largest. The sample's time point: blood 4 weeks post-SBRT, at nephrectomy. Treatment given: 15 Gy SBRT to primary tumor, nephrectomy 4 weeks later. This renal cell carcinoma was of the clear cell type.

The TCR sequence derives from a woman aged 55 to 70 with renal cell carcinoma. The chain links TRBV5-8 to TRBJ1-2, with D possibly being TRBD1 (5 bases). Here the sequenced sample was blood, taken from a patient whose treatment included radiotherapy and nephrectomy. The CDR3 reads CATDRGDFSNYGYTF. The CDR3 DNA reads TGTGCCACGGACCGGGGGGACTTCAGCAACTATGGCTACACCTTC.